The 10 T cell receptor beta chains below were found in one sample sequenced in a study of T-cell memory formation after mild COVID-19. From the 5' RACE reads, TCRdb called clonotypes with MiXCR, one entry per CDR3 protein. The table shows 150,000 to 200,000 distinct CDR3 sequences, with approximately 10% occurring only once. Sequences were obtained from PBMCs or a T cell subset sorted from them (not recorded which). The receptors shown here come from a man aged 18 to 29 who had mild COVID-19 (a few samples of this study predate the infection). Cell type and time point are not known.

The chain is built from TRBV2 and TRBJ1-2; D not resolved. V was trimmed by 3 bases and J by 3 bases, leaving 8 bases between them. CDR3 length equals 13 residues. Germline assignment: CDR1 SNHLY and CDR2 FYNNEI. The CDR3 DNA sequence: TGTGCCAGCAGTGAGAATAGGTACTATGGCTACACCTTC. It codes for CASSENRYYGYTF.

This chain uses TRBV11-2 with TRBJ2-7; no clear D gene. Germline CDR1 reads SGHAT; CDR2 reads FQNNGV. This CDR3 has 12 amino acids. V was pared by 6 bases and J by 2 bases, with 8 bases between. The CDR3 DNA reads as TGTGCCAGCAGGCCTCTGGCCTACGAGCAGTACTTC. Encoded protein: CASRPLAYEQYF.

This clonotype has more than one count but fewer than ten. V and J are TRBV5-6 and TRBJ2-1, with D uncertain. The CDR3 spans 13 residues. The V gene's germline CDR1 is SGHDT and CDR2 YYEEEE. The ends were cut back, 0 bases at V and 12 bases at J, with 13 bases in the middle. CDR3 in amino acids: CASSLVGTSGQFF. The CDR3 DNA reads TGTGCCAGCAGCTTGGTAGGAACCAGTGGGCAGTTCTTC.

This clonotype turned up a few times. The J gene is TRBJ1-6, the V gene TRBV4-2; the D is unclear. The CDR3 sequence is 13 residues long. Germline CDR1 LGHNA, CDR2 YNFKEQ. Trimming removed 1 base at V and 11 bases at J, with 9 bases between. The CDR3 loop reads CASSQVAGAPLHF. The CDR3, as DNA: TGTGCCAGCAGCCAAGTAGCCGGGGCACCCCTCCACTTT.

The CDR3 region has the DNA TGTGCCAGCTCACCCTCCGCATCCCCGGCGGATACGCAGTATTTT. Residues: CASSPSASPADTQYF. The chain carries TRBV18 and TRBJ2-3; D remains unclear. This CDR3 has 15 residues. Trimming left V 3 bases short and J 6 bases short, with 16 bases between. Germline V gene lookup returns CDR1 KGHSH and CDR2 LQKENI. The variable domain in full, with the rest retrieved from reference TRBV18 and TRBJ2-3, is NAGVMQNPRHLVRRRGQEARLRCSPMKGHSHVYWYRQLPEEGLKFMVYLQKENIIDESGMPKERFSAEFPKEGPSILRIQQVVRGDSAAYFCASSPSASPADTQYFGPGTRLTVL.

This chain connects TRBV5-1 to TRBJ2-7; the match to TRBD1 covers 12 bases. CDR1 is SGHRS, CDR2 YFSETQ, per germline. CDR3 size: 14 residues. Trimming took 2 bases from V and 5 from J; bases not matched to a gene: 2. The CDR3 DNA sequence: TGCGCCAGCAGCTTAGGGACAGGGGGCGACGAGCAGTACTTC. Translating gives CASSLGTGGDEQYF.

This clonotype was seen at least ten times. CDR3 region: CASSNGESYNEQFF. The CDR3 DNA reads TGTGCCAGCAGTAACGGGGAGTCCTACAATGAGCAGTTCTTC. The chain combines TRBV7-8 with TRBJ2-1; a possible D gene is TRBD2 (5 bases). Trimming cost V 6 bases and J 1 base, with 10 bases left between them. The germline V gene encodes CDR1 SGHVS and CDR2 FQNEAQ. The CDR3 is 14 residues long.

J is TRBJ1-1 and V is TRBV18; 7 positions match TRBD1. Germline CDR1 reads KGHSH; CDR2 reads LQKENI. The V segment lost 5 bases and the J segment 3 bases; nucleotides outside the gene matches: 6. CDR3 length: 14 amino acids. CDR3 sequence: CASSRFTGDTEAFF. CDR3 sequence (DNA): TGTGCCAGCTCAAGATTTACAGGGGACACTGAAGCTTTCTTT.

This clonotype has a handful of counts. V usage is TRBV5-1 and J usage is TRBJ2-3, with D uncertain. CDR1 SGHRS and CDR2 YFSETQ come from the germline V gene. CDR3 length: 14 residues. V gave up 5 bases and J gave up 4 bases, with 14 bases separating them. The CDR3 DNA follows: TGCGCCAGCAGGAGTCGTAGCCCCCCAGATACGCAGTATTTT. Its protein is CASRSRSPPDTQYF. Full variable domain (rest looked up from reference TRBV5-1 and TRBJ2-3): KAGVTQTPRYLIKTRGQQVTLSCSPISGHRSVSWYQQTPGQGLQFLFEYFSETQRNKGNFPGRFSGRQFSNSRSEMNVSTLELGDSALYLCASRSRSPPDTQYFGPGTRLTVL.

This clonotype appeared many times. V and J are TRBV4-3 and TRBJ2-1; 11 bases map to TRBD2. Per the germline V gene, CDR1 is LGHNA and CDR2 is YSLEER. CDR3 size: 16 residues. V lost 4 bases and J lost 4; bases outside the gene matches: 6. The CDR3 nucleotides are TGCGCCAGCAGCCGTTCGACTAGCGGGGCTTACAATGAGCAGTTCTTC. Protein product: CASSRSTSGAYNEQFF.